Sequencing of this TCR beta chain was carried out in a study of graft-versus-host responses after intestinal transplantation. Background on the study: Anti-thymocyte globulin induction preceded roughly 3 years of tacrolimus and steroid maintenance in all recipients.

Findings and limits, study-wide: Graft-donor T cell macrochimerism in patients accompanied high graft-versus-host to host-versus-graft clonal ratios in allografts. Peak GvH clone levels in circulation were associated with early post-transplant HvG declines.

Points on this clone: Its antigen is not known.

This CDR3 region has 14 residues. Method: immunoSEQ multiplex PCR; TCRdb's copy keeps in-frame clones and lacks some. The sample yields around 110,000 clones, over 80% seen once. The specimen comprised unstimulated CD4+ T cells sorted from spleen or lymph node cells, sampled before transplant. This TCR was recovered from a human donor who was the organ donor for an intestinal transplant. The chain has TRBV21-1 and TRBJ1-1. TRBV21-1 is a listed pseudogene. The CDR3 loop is CASSKDSRNTEAFF. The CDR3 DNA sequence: TGTGCCAGCAGCAAGGACTCCCGGAACACTGAAGCTTTCTTT.